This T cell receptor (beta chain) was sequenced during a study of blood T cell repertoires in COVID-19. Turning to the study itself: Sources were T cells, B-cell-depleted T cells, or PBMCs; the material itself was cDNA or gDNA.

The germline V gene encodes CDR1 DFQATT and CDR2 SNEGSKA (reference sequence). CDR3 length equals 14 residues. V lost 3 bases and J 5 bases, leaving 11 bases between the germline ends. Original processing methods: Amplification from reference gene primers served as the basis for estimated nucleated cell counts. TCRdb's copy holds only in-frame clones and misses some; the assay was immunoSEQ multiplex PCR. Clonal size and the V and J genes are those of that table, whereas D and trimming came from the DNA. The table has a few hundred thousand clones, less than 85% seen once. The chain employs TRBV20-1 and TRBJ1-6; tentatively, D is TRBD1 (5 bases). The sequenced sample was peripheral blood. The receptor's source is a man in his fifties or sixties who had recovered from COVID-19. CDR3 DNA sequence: TGCAGTGCTAGTTTAGGGGAGGATAATTCACCCCTCCACTTT. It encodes CSASLGEDNSPLHF.